The 8 T cell receptor beta chains below come from one sample, sequenced in a study of shared clonotypes between healthy human individuals. Only in-frame clones appear in the TCRdb table, and some are missing; sequencing was by immunoSEQ multiplex PCR. Of about 1 million clones in the sample, 65% to 75% were seen once. The sequenced sample consisted of memory CD4+ T cells sorted from blood. Subset given: CD45RA-negative fraction. Receptors originate from a man aged 18 to 29 in good health.

The gene calls are TRBV18 and TRBJ1-4; D is perhaps TRBD1 (6 bases). The V end lost 3 bases, the J end lost 3 bases, and 11 bases lay between the germline ends. CDR3 size: 15 residues. Germline loops: CDR1 KGHSH, CDR2 LQKENI. The CDR3 nucleotides read TGTGCCAGCTCACCTCCGGGACACCCTAATGAAAAACTGTTTTTT. Translated: CASSPPGHPNEKLFF. Drawing the rest from reference TRBV18 and TRBJ1-4, the complete variable domain is NAGVMQNPRHLVRRRGQEARLRCSPMKGHSHVYWYRQLPEEGLKFMVYLQKENIIDESGMPKERFSAEFPKEGPSILRIQQVVRGDSAAYFCASSPPGHPNEKLFFGSGTQLSVL.

This clone was detected a few times. V is TRBV6-4 and J is TRBJ2-2; 13 nucleotides agree with TRBD2. Germline V CDR1 and CDR2: MRHNA, SNTAGT. The CDR3 runs 15 residues. The V gene end was trimmed by 4 bases and the J gene end by 5 bases; junction bases not matched to a gene: 1. For the CDR3, the DNA is TGTGCCAGCAGTGCGGGACTAGCGGGGACCGGGGAGCTGTTTTTT. Translated: CASSAGLAGTGELFF.

The chain employs TRBV6-5 and TRBJ2-5; tentatively, D is TRBD2 (6 bases). The V gene lost 4 bases and the J gene lost 4 bases, with 16 bases spanning the gap. Germline V CDR1 and CDR2: MNHEY, SVGAGI. This CDR3 is built from 15 residues. CDR3 DNA: TGTGCCAGCAGTTTAGTCGTGGGACTCCGAGAGACCCAGTACTTC. Its translation is CASSLVVGLRETQYF.

This clone has at least ten counts. The rearrangement uses TRBV10-2 and TRBJ2-5; D is possibly TRBD1 (5 bases). The CDR3 length is 14 residues. Germline CDR1 WSHSY, CDR2 SAAADI. V lost 11 bases and J lost 1, with 17 bases in between. The CDR3 DNA sequence: TGCGCCGTTAGGTCGCAGGGATTCCAAGAGACCCAGTACTTC. Translating gives CAVRSQGFQETQYF.

This clone was counted once. The chain carries TRBV19 and TRBJ2-5, with 7 bases aligning to TRBD1. The CDR3 runs 14 residues. The germline CDR1 and CDR2 sequences are LNHDA and SQIVND (reference sequence). V shed 4 bases, J shed 4 bases, and the junction held 6 bases outside the gene matches. CDR3 coding DNA: TGTGCCAGTAGTAGAGAAGGGGGCGGAGAGACCCAGTACTTC. This gives the protein CASSREGGGETQYF.

In its sample, this clone was seen a few times. This chain connects TRBV7-2 to TRBJ1-3, with a possible D match to TRBD1 (5 bases). The CDR3 sequence is 13 residues long. Germline CDR1 and CDR2: SGHTA and FQGNSA. V was trimmed by 7 bases and J by 0 bases, leaving 7 bases between them. The CDR3: CASKGSSGNTIYF. As DNA, the CDR3 is TGTGCCAGCAAGGGGAGCTCTGGAAACACCATATATTTT.

The genes are TRBV7-8 and TRBJ1-6, with D unclear. V lost 6 bases and J 0 bases, leaving 15 bases between the germline ends. There are 17 residues in the CDR3. The V gene's germline CDR1 is SGHVS and CDR2 FQNEAQ. CDR3 sequence: CASRHWGFSSYNSPLHF. In DNA, the CDR3 is TGTGCCAGCAGACACTGGGGTTTTAGCTCCTATAATTCACCCCTCCACTTT. The full variable domain, rest sourced from reference TRBV7-8 and TRBJ1-6, is GAGVSQSPRYKVAKRGQDVALRCDPISGHVSLFWYQQALGQGPEFLTYFQNEAQLDKSGLPSDRFFAERPEGSVSTLKIQRTQQEDSAVYLCASRHWGFSSYNSPLHFGNGTRLTVT.

The chain carries TRBV28 and TRBJ2-5; TRBD2 aligns across 13 bases. The CDR3 has 18 residues. Losses at the gene ends were 0 bases for V and 7 bases for J; bases not matched to a gene: 11. The germline CDR1 and CDR2 sequences are MDHEN and SYDVKM. The CDR3 DNA is TGTGCCAGCAGTTTATGGGCCACTAGCGGGAGGGCCGTGGCGACCCAGTACTTC. Translated: CASSLWATSGRAVATQYF. Variable domain in full (rest from reference TRBV28 and TRBJ2-5): DVKVTQSSRYLVKRTGEKVFLECVQDMDHENMFWYRQDPGLGLRLIYFSYDVKMKEKGDIPEGYSVSREKKERFSLILESASTNQTSMYLCASSLWATSGRAVATQYFGPGTRLLVL.